These 5 T cell receptor beta chains were all obtained from the same sample, sequenced in a study of cytotoxic CD8 clonotypes in ibrutinib-treated CLL. TCRdb's copy holds only in-frame clones and misses some; the assay was immunoSEQ multiplex PCR. The sample has 65,000 to 85,000 clones, around four fifths seen once. The sequences come from PBMCs, collected after 24 months of ibrutinib treatment. These receptor sequences come from a human donor with chronic lymphocytic leukemia.

The genes are TRBV7-5 and TRBJ2-7; TRBD1 was called by the table and not checked on the DNA. TRBV7-5 is flagged as a pseudogene. The CDR3 is 15 residues long. CDR3 in DNA: TGTGTCAGAAGCTCGGGACAGGAGGACTCCTACGAGCAGTACTTC. This translates into CVRSSGQEDSYEQYF.

This chain connects TRBV29-1 to TRBJ2-3, with D unclear. The V end lost 4 bases, the J end lost 5 bases, and 10 bases lay between the germline ends. Germline loops: CDR1 SQVTM, CDR2 ANQGSEA. The CDR3 length is 12 residues. For the CDR3, the DNA is TGCAGCGTTGTCTCAGTTGGAGATACGCAGTATTTT. Its translation: CSVVSVGDTQYF.

This clone has just a few counts. The genes are TRBV9 and TRBJ2-6; D is unclear. Per the germline V gene, CDR1 is SGDLS and CDR2 is YYNGEE. The ends were cut back, 3 bases at V and 4 bases at J, with 8 bases in the middle. This CDR3 is built from 14 residues. The CDR3 nucleotides are TGTGCCAGCAGCGGCTCGTGGGGGGCCAACGTCCTGACTTTC. It codes for CASSGSWGANVLTF.

V is TRBV7-6 and J is TRBJ2-1; 7 bases are a match to TRBD1. Germline CDR1 is SGHVS and CDR2 is FNYEAQ. With 1 base clipped from V and 4 bases from J, the junction kept 10 bases outside the gene matches. This CDR3 contains 17 residues. The CDR3 is CASSLGQGGGFYNEQFF. Here the CDR3 DNA reads TGTGCCAGCAGCTTAGGACAGGGCGGCGGGTTTTACAATGAGCAGTTCTTC.

The genes are TRBV4-1 and TRBJ2-7; 9 bases are a match to TRBD2. Germline CDR1 and CDR2: MGHRA and YSYEKL. This CDR3 has 17 residues. The V and J ends lost 1 base and 5 bases, in that order; junction bases with no gene match: 12. As DNA, the CDR3 is TGCGCCAGCAGCCAAGCTACTGGGCTAGCGGGACCCAACGAGCAGTACTTC. Its translation: CASSQATGLAGPNEQYF.